There are a few counts of the clone carrying this T cell receptor (beta chain). The data derive from a study of blood T cell repertoires in COVID-19. Study at large: Samples came from the United States, Italy and Spain, spanning acute and convalescent COVID-19. Sample material is recorded as cDNA or gDNA derived from T cells, B-cell-depleted T cells, or PBMCs.

V lost 4 bases, J lost 2 bases, and 12 bases lay in between. Germline-derived CDR1 and CDR2 are LGHDT and YNNKEL (reference sequence). This CDR3 has 15 amino acids. In the original workflow: The assay estimated nucleated cells by amplifying reference gene primers. TCRdb keeps only in-frame clones here, not all; method: immunoSEQ multiplex PCR. The V and J calls and clone size were taken over from that table, and D and trimming were inferred from the DNA. The table has under 80,000 clones, more than 70% seen once. Sequencing used peripheral blood. This receptor was obtained from a man aged 55-75 years with acute or convalescent COVID-19. The V gene is TRBV3-1 (or the pseudogene TRBV3-2), the J gene TRBJ1-5; TRBD1 is a possible D gene (5 bases). DNA of the CDR3: TGTGCCAGCAGCCGGGGGGGGAACGGCAATCAGCCCCAGCATTTT. It codes for CASSRGGNGNQPQHF.